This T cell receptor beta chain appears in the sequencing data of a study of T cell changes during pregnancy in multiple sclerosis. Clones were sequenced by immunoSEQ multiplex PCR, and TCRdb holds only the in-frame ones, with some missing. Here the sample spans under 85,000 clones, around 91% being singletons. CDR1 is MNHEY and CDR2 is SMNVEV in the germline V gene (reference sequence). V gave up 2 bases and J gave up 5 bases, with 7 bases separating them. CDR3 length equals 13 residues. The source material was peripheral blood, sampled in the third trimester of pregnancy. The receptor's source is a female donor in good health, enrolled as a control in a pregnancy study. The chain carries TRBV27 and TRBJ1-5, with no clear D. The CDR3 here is CASSLGGDQPQHF. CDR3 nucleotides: TGTGCCAGCAGTTTAGGAGGTGATCAGCCCCAGCATTTT.